Described below is a single T cell receptor (beta chain) sequence and its context. Alongside a J-beta primer mix, a sample-barcoded 5' primer served in a second PCR lasting roughly 7 to 11 cycles. Every sample gave at least 2.5 million paired-end reads containing CDR3. Using its own MiXCR run on the 5' RACE reads, TCRdb lists one record per CDR3 protein. The sample lists around 620,000 distinct CDR3 sequences; 27% were seen once. The entry originates in a study of blood T cells in healthy people across ages. Overall study: About one barcoded beta molecule per two T cells was the capture yield of template switching.

The CDR3 is 13 residues long. The V gene end was trimmed by 2 bases and the J gene end by 4 bases; junction bases not matched to a gene: 1. Extraction yielded at least 5 micrograms of total RNA per sample. This chain uses TRBV12-3 or TRBV12-4 with TRBJ1-2; 7 nucleotides match TRBD1. Sample: blood. The origin of this receptor is a woman in her sixties or seventies in good health. The CDR3 sequence is CASSLRTGYGYTF. The CDR3 DNA is TGTGCCAGCAGTTTAAGGACAGGCTATGGCTACACCTTC.